Listed here are 4 T cell receptor beta chains from one sample, sequenced in a study of blood T cell repertoires in COVID-19. Data came from immunoSEQ multiplex PCR; TCRdb stores just in-frame clones and leaves some out. The sample holds 120,000 or so clones, around nine tenths seen once. Sequencing input: peripheral blood. The origin of the receptors is a man aged 50 or older with acute or convalescent COVID-19.

This clone was detected once. The chain uses TRBV19 and TRBJ2-6, with 7 bases aligning to TRBD1. The CDR3 totals 17 residues. V dropped 9 bases and J dropped 0; count of bases not matched to a gene: 11. The germline V gene encodes CDR1 LNHDA and CDR2 SQIVND (reference sequence). The CDR3 nucleotides read TGTGCCAGCCTACGGGACAGCTTATTCTCTGGGGCCAACGTCCTGACTTTC. It yields the protein CASLRDSLFSGANVLTF.

This clone has a handful of counts. The chain is built from TRBV7-8 and TRBJ1-5; no firm D call. Trimming took off 1 base at V and 2 bases at J, with 12 bases between the two ends. CDR1 and CDR2 (germline): SGHVS, FQNEAQ. The CDR3 loop spans 16 amino acids. CDR3 in amino acids: CASSLERVFRNQPQHF. The CDR3 DNA follows: TGTGCCAGCAGCTTAGAAAGAGTGTTTCGCAATCAGCCCCAGCATTTT.

The V and J genes are TRBV5-6 and TRBJ2-1, with D tentatively TRBD2 (6 bases). This CDR3 contains 17 residues. Looked up from germline, CDR1 is SGHDT and CDR2 is YYEEEE. V was clipped by 0 bases and J by 8 bases, with 21 bases between them. CDR3 DNA sequence: TGTGCCAGCAGCTTGGGGCCTGTAGGGAGGTCGGTTGATGAGCAGTTCTTC. Amino acid sequence: CASSLGPVGRSVDEQFF.

The chain uses TRBV19 and TRBJ1-3; 7 nucleotides align to TRBD1. The germline V gene has CDR1 LNHDA and CDR2 SQIVND (reference sequence). There are 15 residues in the CDR3. J was trimmed by 0 bases and V by 6 bases; bases with no gene match: 5. The CDR3 here is CASSQGQSSGNTIYF. Here the CDR3 DNA reads TGTGCCAGTAGCCAGGGACAGAGCTCTGGAAACACCATATATTTT.